Listed below are T cell receptor beta chains from one sample, sequenced in a study of CD8 T cells in Susac syndrome. From the immunoSEQ multiplex PCR reads, TCRdb called clonotypes with MiXCR, one entry per CDR3 protein. This sample has 350,000 to 550,000 distinct CDR3 sequences, with more than 80% found just once. The sample was CD8+ T cells from PBMCs. The receptors here all came from a human donor with multiple sclerosis. Both conserved end residues are part of each CDR3. Each record gives: V gene, D gene, J gene, clone size, CDR3 protein, CDR3 DNA. D genes are given only for firm matches. The size entry is marked missing in some rows and otherwise reads once, few, many or a size class.

TRBV7-8	TRBD1	TRBJ1-5	.	CASSWTGAQPQHF	TGTGCCAGCAGCTGGACAGGGGCTCAGCCCCAGCATTTT
TRBV13	.	TRBJ2-1	.	CASSLDWTDNEQFF	TGTGCCAGCAGCTTAGATTGGACTGACAATGAGCAGTTCTTC
TRBV27	TRBD1	TRBJ1-5	once	CASGTGSYQPQHF	TGTGCCAGCGGGACAGGGAGTTATCAGCCCCAGCATTTT
TRBV30	.	TRBJ1-5	.	CAWSVMGAWNQPQHF	TGTGCCTGGAGTGTAATGGGGGCTTGGAATCAGCCCCAGCATTTT
TRBV30	TRBD1	TRBJ1-1	once	CAWLQGGTTEAFF	TGTGCCTGGCTACAGGGGGGGACCACTGAAGCTTTCTTT
TRBV14	.	TRBJ2-7	.	CASSSPSIPYEQYF	TGTGCCAGCAGCTCCCCGTCTATCCCCTACGAGCAGTACTTC
TRBV14	.	TRBJ2-7	.	CASSQDTNYEQYF	TGTGCCAGCAGCCAAGACACCAACTACGAGCAGTACTTC
TRBV19	TRBD1	TRBJ1-1	.	CASSKRTGEEDTEAFF	TGTGCCAGTAGTAAGCGGACAGGGGAAGAGGACACTGAAGCTTTCTTT
TRBV9	.	TRBJ1-2	.	CASSPSRGAWGNYGYTF	TGTGCCAGCAGCCCAAGCCGGGGGGCTTGGGGGAACTATGGCTACACCTTC
TRBV4-1	TRBD1	TRBJ2-7	few	CASSQGTGPYEQYF	TGTGCCAGCAGTCAAGGGACAGGACCCTACGAGCAGTACTTC
TRBV2	.	TRBJ1-6	few	CASHGTGSSYNSPLHF	TGTGCCAGCCATGGGACGGGGAGCTCCTATAATTCACCCCTCCACTTT
TRBV12-3/TRBV12-4	TRBD1	TRBJ2-2	.	CASSQTGGTGELFF	TGTGCCAGCAGTCAAACAGGGGGCACCGGGGAGCTGTTTTTT
TRBV4-1	.	TRBJ2-7	.	CASSQDPGLRSEQYF	TGCGCCAGCAGCCAAGATCCGGGACTGCGCTCTGAGCAGTACTTC
TRBV12-3/TRBV12-4	.	TRBJ2-2	.	CASSFWVGELFF	TGTGCCAGCAGTTTCTGGGTCGGGGAGCTGTTTTTT
TRBV6-5	.	TRBJ2-2	.	CASSYWPWEDPGELFF	TGTGCCAGCAGTTACTGGCCCTGGGAGGATCCCGGGGAGCTGTTTTTT
TRBV9	.	TRBJ2-7	.	CASSEGQFYEQYF	TGTGCCAGCAGCGAAGGACAGTTCTACGAGCAGTACTTC
TRBV6-2/TRBV6-3	.	TRBJ2-7	.	CASSYTGFEQYF	TGTGCCAGCAGTTATACAGGGTTCGAGCAGTACTTC
TRBV6-1	.	TRBJ1-2	.	CASSPGANGYTF	TGTGCCAGCAGCCCCGGTGCGAATGGCTACACCTTC
TRBV30	.	TRBJ1-2	.	CAWSVLSNYGYTF	TGTGCCTGGAGTGTATTGTCTAACTATGGCTACACCTTC
TRBV12-5	TRBD2	TRBJ2-2	.	CASGFLVTSGGGVPTGELFF	TGTGCTAGTGGTTTTTTGGTGACTAGCGGGGGGGGAGTCCCCACCGGGGAGCTGTTTTTT
TRBV20-1	.	TRBJ2-5	.	CSASTDLLGKSQETQYF	TGCAGTGCTTCGACGGACTTACTGGGAAAATCACAAGAGACCCAGTACTTC
TRBV7-2	.	TRBJ1-2	.	CASSPSVGGYTF	TGTGCCAGCAGCCCGTCCGTAGGGGGCTACACCTTC
TRBV5-1	.	TRBJ2-3	few	CASSLGASTDTQYF	TGTGCCAGCAGCTTGGGAGCGAGCACAGATACGCAGTATTTT
TRBV30	.	TRBJ2-7	.	CAWRGVGYEQYF	TGTGCCTGGAGAGGGGTGGGCTACGAGCAGTACTTC
TRBV4-2	.	TRBJ2-1	few	CASSQDAGYEQFF	TGTGCCAGCAGCCAAGACGCAGGCTATGAGCAGTTCTTC
TRBV11-2	.	TRBJ2-7	.	CASSFYQGSDEQYF	TGTGCCAGCAGCTTTTATCAGGGGAGCGACGAGCAGTACTTC
TRBV10-3	.	TRBJ2-6	.	CAISDGPSSSGANVLTF	TGTGCCATCAGTGATGGACCCTCATCCTCTGGGGCCAACGTCCTGACTTTC
TRBV4-1	.	TRBJ2-7	once	CASTPTGVESYEQYF	TGCGCCAGCACACCGACAGGAGTTGAATCCTACGAGCAGTACTTC
TRBV6-5	.	TRBJ1-3	.	CASSYSNTGNTIYF	TGTGCCAGCAGCTACTCTAACACTGGAAACACCATATATTTT
TRBV13	.	TRBJ1-5	few	CASSLRGGDQPQHF	TGTGCCAGCAGCTTACGGGGCGGAGATCAGCCCCAGCATTTT
TRBV20-1	TRBD1	TRBJ1-1	.	CSASGTGGAFWGTEAFF	TGCAGTGCTAGCGGGACAGGGGGCGCGTTTTGGGGCACTGAAGCTTTCTTT
TRBV2	TRBD1	TRBJ2-7	.	CVNRGENYEQYF	TGTGTCAACAGGGGAGAAAACTACGAGCAGTACTTC
TRBV7-9	TRBD2	TRBJ2-3	.	CASSLIAGEEGETQYF	TGTGCCAGCAGCTTAATAGCGGGAGAAGAAGGGGAGACGCAGTATTTT
TRBV15	TRBD2	TRBJ2-5	.	CATSSDRGLAGQETQYF	TGTGCCACCAGCAGCGATCGGGGACTAGCGGGACAAGAGACCCAGTACTTC
TRBV27	.	TRBJ1-1	.	CASSSTGEGMNTEAFF	TGTGCCAGCAGTTCGACAGGTGAAGGGATGAACACTGAAGCTTTCTTT
TRBV5-1	TRBD1	TRBJ2-7	.	CASSTLGQGSSYEQYF	TGCGCCAGCAGCACCCTGGGACAGGGTAGCTCCTACGAGCAGTACTTC
TRBV4-1	TRBD2	TRBJ2-5	.	CASSQHHSGSFETQYF	TGCGCCAGCAGCCAACACCATAGCGGGAGTTTCGAGACCCAGTACTTC
TRBV27	.	TRBJ2-1	few	CASSSAAYNEQFF	TGTGCTAGCAGTTCCGCGGCCTACAATGAGCAGTTCTTC
TRBV30	.	TRBJ1-1	.	CAWSGPFEAFF	TGTGCCTGGAGTGGCCCTTTTGAAGCTTTCTTT
TRBV6-2/TRBV6-3	TRBD1	TRBJ1-5	.	CASSPRTGGRNQPQHF	TGTGCCAGCAGCCCCAGGACAGGGGGACGGAATCAGCCCCAGCATTTT
TRBV29-1	.	TRBJ2-7	.	CSVEGYGSSYEQYF	TGCAGCGTTGAGGGTTACGGATCCTCGTACGAGCAGTACTTC
TRBV2	.	TRBJ2-7	.	CARPEGSAYEQYF	TGTGCCAGACCGGAGGGGTCCGCCTACGAGCAGTACTTC
TRBV29-1	TRBD1	TRBJ2-2	.	CSVETSQGDTGELFF	TGCAGCGTTGAAACCTCACAGGGGGACACCGGGGAGCTGTTTTTT
TRBV28	TRBD1	TRBJ1-2	.	CASSLFRDRGDIGDYGYTF	TGTGCCAGCAGCCTATTCCGGGACAGGGGAGATATAGGGGACTATGGCTACACCTTC
TRBV30	TRBD1	TRBJ1-1	.	CAWAWTGGTEAFF	TGTGCCTGGGCTTGGACAGGGGGGACTGAAGCTTTCTTT
TRBV9	.	TRBJ2-7	.	CASSVEGAGGLAEQYF	TGTGCCAGCAGCGTAGAGGGGGCGGGAGGCCTTGCCGAGCAGTACTTC
TRBV11-1	.	TRBJ2-1	.	CASSLGARGNEQFF	TGTGCCAGCAGCTTAGGGGCTAGGGGCAATGAGCAGTTCTTC
TRBV11-2	.	TRBJ1-1	.	CASSHGGTEAFF	TGTGCCAGCAGCCATGGAGGCACTGAAGCTTTCTTT
TRBV5-1	.	TRBJ2-5	.	CASGGPGETQYF	TGCGCCAGTGGGGGGCCGGGGGAGACCCAGTACTTC
TRBV6-5	TRBD1	TRBJ2-2	.	CASSYLPPNRGSNTGELFF	TGTGCCAGCAGTTACCTCCCCCCCAACAGGGGGTCGAACACCGGGGAGCTGTTTTTT
TRBV25-1	TRBD2	TRBJ2-5	.	CASSASGEETQYF	TGTGCCAGCAGTGCTAGCGGGGAAGAGACCCAGTACTTC
TRBV28	.	TRBJ2-2	.	CASSLGFGEGNTGELFF	TGTGCCAGCAGTTTAGGTTTCGGAGAGGGGAACACCGGGGAGCTGTTTTTT
TRBV5-6	.	TRBJ2-3	.	CASSFRVSTDTQYF	TGTGCCAGCAGCTTTCGAGTGAGCACAGATACGCAGTATTTT
TRBV12-3/TRBV12-4	.	TRBJ1-5	.	CASSLEGARNQPQHF	TGTGCCAGCAGTTTAGAAGGGGCTCGGAATCAGCCCCAGCATTTT
TRBV7-6	.	TRBJ2-3	.	CASSHPGGDTQYF	TGTGCCAGCAGCCATCCGGGCGGAGATACGCAGTATTTT
TRBV5-1	TRBD1	TRBJ1-1	.	CASSPGGVNMNTEAFF	TGCGCCAGCAGCCCAGGGGGCGTCAACATGAACACTGAAGCTTTCTTT
TRBV7-7	TRBD2	TRBJ2-1	.	CASSPSTSGSIYEQFF	TGTGCTAGCAGCCCGTCGACTAGCGGGAGTATATATGAGCAGTTCTTC